The 27 T cell receptor beta chains given below trace back to one sample, sequenced in a study of a mutant IDH1 vaccine in newly diagnosed glioma. Stated time point: week 5, during vaccination. Every vaccination contained 300 ug of the mutant IDH1 20-mer peptide and was paired with topical imiquimod. Clones were sequenced by immunoSEQ multiplex PCR, and TCRdb holds only the in-frame ones, with some missing. The repertoire holds 32,000 or so clones, with roughly nine tenths as singletons. Their recognized antigens are unknown. The source was peripheral blood mononuclear cells (PBMCs), collected from a glioma patient whose treatment included an IDH1 peptide vaccine. All receptors derive from a woman aged 40-49 years with glioma. Some clones in this sample may be carry-over from other donors' samples.

This chain links TRBV7-2 with TRBJ2-3, with TRBD1 as a possible D gene (6 bases). V was shortened by 4 bases and J by 9 bases, with 11 bases between the two germline ends. There are 12 residues in the CDR3. CDR1 and CDR2 from the germline V gene are SGHTA and FQGNSA. In nucleotides, the CDR3 is TGTGCCAGCAGCTCAGGGGCCAGGACGCAGTATTTT. It translates to CASSSGARTQYF.

The chain has TRBV4-3 and TRBJ2-3; D is unresolved. The CDR3 sequence is 14 residues long. Germline-derived CDR1 and CDR2 are LGHNA and YSLEER. Trimming pared 0 bases from V and 6 bases from J, leaving 10 bases between. The CDR3 DNA reads as TGCGCCAGCAGCCAAGATCGGCTGCTGGATACGCAGTATTTT. Translated: CASSQDRLLDTQYF.

A remark on this clone: Its ends do not fully match the called genes, so a read error is possible. This chain connects TRBV28 to TRBJ2-7; the D gene could be TRBD1 or TRBD2 (5 bases each). The CDR3 extends over 15 amino acids. Germline V gives CDR1 MDHEN, CDR2 SYDVKM. The CDR3 protein is CASSPGPIASHEQYF. In DNA form, the CDR3 reads TGTGCCAGCAGCCCGGGACCGATTGCCTCCCACGAGCAGTACTTC.

This clone occurred once. This chain joins TRBV5-6 and TRBJ1-2; D not resolved. Trimming stripped 8 bases from V and 5 bases from J, with 13 bases between. The CDR3 loop spans 12 amino acids. Germline assignment: CDR1 SGHDT and CDR2 YYEEEE. For the CDR3, the DNA is TGTGCCAGTGGGGATAGTCAATATGGCTACACCTTC. It codes for CASGDSQYGYTF. Using reference TRBV5-6 and TRBJ1-2 for the parts outside the CDR3, the full variable domain is DAGVTQSPTHLIKTRGQQVTLRCSPKSGHDTVSWYQQALGQGPQFIFQYYEEEERQRGNFPDRFSGHQFPNYSSELNVNALLLGDSALYLCASGDSQYGYTFGSGTRLTVV.

The chain is built from TRBV7-2 and TRBJ2-7, with D possibly matching TRBD1 (7 bases). CDR1 SGHTA and CDR2 FQGNSA come from the germline V gene. With 1 base removed from V and 2 bases from J, the gap between germline ends came to 12 bases. CDR3 length: 15 residues. Here the CDR3 DNA reads TGTGCCAGCAGCTTAGGCCCAGGGGGGACCTACGAGCAGTACTTC. Translation gives CASSLGPGGTYEQYF.

The rearrangement uses TRBV11-2 and TRBJ2-7; D gene unclear. Looked up from germline, CDR1 is SGHAT and CDR2 is FQNNGV. The CDR3 has 13 residues. Trimming stripped 7 bases from V and 3 bases from J, with 13 bases between. The CDR3 loop is CASTPSSLYEQYF. The CDR3, as DNA: TGTGCCAGCACCCCAAGTAGCCTCTACGAGCAGTACTTC.

V and J are TRBV5-1 and TRBJ1-2, with unresolved D. From germline, CDR1 is SGHRS and CDR2 YFSETQ. Trimming removed 2 bases from V and 1 base from J, with 6 bases in between. This CDR3 is 13 amino acids long. The CDR3, as DNA: TGCGCCAGCAGCTTCTCACTTAACTATGGCTACACCTTC. It specifies CASSFSLNYGYTF.

This sequence joins TRBV9 and TRBJ2-3, with D unresolved. Trimming stripped 4 bases from V and 2 bases from J, with 8 bases between. CDR3 length: 13 amino acids. Germline V gene data show CDR1 as SGDLS and CDR2 as YYNGEE. In nucleotides, the CDR3 is TGTGCCAGCAGCCTCCTGATCACAGATACGCAGTATTTT. Its protein product is CASSLLITDTQYF. Together with reference TRBV9 and TRBJ2-3, the CDR3 gives the full variable domain: DSGVTQTPKHLITATGQRVTLRCSPRSGDLSVYWYQQSLDQGLQFLIQYYNGEERAKGNILERFSAQQFPDLHSELNLSSLELGDSALYFCASSLLITDTQYFGPGTRLTVL.

This clone appeared a single time. V gene TRBV28 combines with J gene TRBJ2-3, with a weak D call TRBD2 (5 bases). This CDR3 has 15 amino acids. Germline V lookup: CDR1 MDHEN, CDR2 SYDVKM. Trimming stripped 4 bases from V and 2 bases from J, with 13 bases between. This CDR3 reads CASSSPGVATDTQYF. For the CDR3, the DNA is TGTGCCAGCAGTTCCCCCGGGGTCGCCACAGATACGCAGTATTTT.

The chain links TRBV7-3 to TRBJ1-1; 8 bases match TRBD1. The CDR3 sequence is 14 residues long. The V segment lost 2 bases and the J segment 4 bases; nucleotides outside the gene matches: 3. Germline CDR1 reads SGHTA; CDR2 reads FQGTGA. As DNA, the CDR3 is TGTGCCAGCAGCTTAGGACAGGGTCTCACTGAAGCTTTCTTT. It is translated as CASSLGQGLTEAFF.

The chain joins TRBV28 to TRBJ1-5, with D uncertain. V lost 4 bases, J lost 4 bases, and 17 bases lay in between. The CDR3 has 16 amino acids. CDR1 is MDHEN and CDR2 is SYDVKM in the germline V gene. CDR3: CASSWVGSRLNQPQHF. The CDR3 DNA reads as TGTGCCAGCAGTTGGGTGGGGTCCAGGTTAAATCAGCCCCAGCATTTT.

The chain recombines TRBV28 with TRBJ1-3; the D gene is possibly TRBD1 (5 bases). CDR3 length: 15 amino acids. Germline V gives CDR1 MDHEN, CDR2 SYDVKM. With 5 bases removed from V and 2 bases from J, the gap between germline ends came to 13 bases. CDR3 amino acids: CASSRGGRPGNTIYF. CDR3 sequence (DNA): TGTGCCAGCAGTCGGGGGGGTAGGCCTGGAAACACCATATATTTT.

In nucleotides, the CDR3 is TGTGCCAGCAGGGCAGAGACCCAGTACTTC. As protein: CASRAETQYF. The chain recombines TRBV28 with TRBJ2-5; D is ambiguous. Germline V gene lookup returns CDR1 MDHEN and CDR2 SYDVKM. V was cut by 6 bases and J by 4 bases, with 3 bases left in between. This CDR3 has 10 amino acids.

This chain uses TRBV7-3 with TRBJ2-7, with D tentatively TRBD1 (7 bases). Germline loops: CDR1 SGHTA, CDR2 FQGTGA. Trimming took off 2 bases at V and 0 bases at J, with 11 bases between the two ends. There are 15 residues in the CDR3. Here the CDR3 reads CASSLAGGPSYEQYF. The DNA for the CDR3 is TGTGCCAGCAGCTTAGCAGGGGGGCCCTCCTACGAGCAGTACTTC.

This rearrangement joins TRBV6-1 to TRBJ1-2; D is perhaps TRBD1 (5 bases). The germline gives CDR1 MNHNS, CDR2 SASEGT. Trimming took 6 bases from V and 7 from J, leaving 21 bases between them. The CDR3 loop spans 15 amino acids. The CDR3 sequence is CASSSYPREGAGYTF. The CDR3 DNA is TGTGCCAGCAGCAGTTACCCCAGGGAAGGGGCTGGCTACACCTTC.

This chain uses TRBV7-8 with TRBJ1-5; D remains unclear. CDR3 length equals 15 residues. Germline V gene data show CDR1 as SGHVS and CDR2 as FQNEAQ. V was pared by 2 bases and J by 0 bases, with 8 bases between. The CDR3 here is CASSLLRSSNQPQHF. The CDR3 nucleotides are TGTGCCAGCAGCTTACTCCGGAGTAGCAATCAGCCCCAGCATTTT.

This rearrangement joins TRBV7-2 to TRBJ2-1; maybe TRBD2 (6 bases). Germline CDR1 reads SGHTA; CDR2 reads FQGNSA. The CDR3 covers 13 residues. Trimming pared 3 bases from V and 7 bases from J, leaving 10 bases between. The CDR3 DNA follows: TGTGCCAGCAGCTTGGGACTCCAGAATGAGCAGTTCTTC. It yields the protein CASSLGLQNEQFF.

V and J are TRBV28 and TRBJ1-2; 11 nucleotides match TRBD1. The germline V gene encodes CDR1 MDHEN and CDR2 SYDVKM. The CDR3 length is 15 residues. V dropped 6 bases and J dropped 6; count of bases not matched to a gene: 9. In DNA form, the CDR3 reads TGTGCCAGCAGCCCCGGGACAGGGGGGTTTAATGGCTACACCTTC. It translates to CASSPGTGGFNGYTF.

This chain links TRBV5-5 with TRBJ1-4; no clear D gene. V lost 4 bases and J 6 bases, leaving 13 bases between the germline ends. The CDR3 loop spans 14 amino acids. Germline V lookup: CDR1 SGHKS, CDR2 YYEKEE (reference sequence). CDR3 in DNA: TGTGCCAGCAGCCCCTTCGCCGACCATGAAAAACTGTTTTTT. Translating it yields CASSPFADHEKLFF.

V and J are TRBV28 and TRBJ2-3; either TRBD1 or TRBD2 may fit D (5 bases each). V was clipped by 8 bases and J by 3 bases, with 21 bases between them. CDR3 size: 16 residues. Germline values: CDR1 MDHEN, CDR2 SYDVKM. The CDR3 nucleotides read TGTGCCAGCCACTCCCCCTCGGGACGTGGGACAGATACGCAGTATTTT. As protein: CASHSPSGRGTDTQYF.

The chain has TRBV19 and TRBJ2-7, with TRBD1 matching 7 bases. In germline, CDR1 is LNHDA, CDR2 SQIVND (reference sequence). With V trimmed by 5 bases and J by 1 base, 8 bases remained unmatched. The length of the CDR3 is 15 residues. The CDR3 nucleotides are TGTGCCAGTAGTGTCGGGACAGTTGGGTCCTACGAGCAGTACTTC. Its translation is CASSVGTVGSYEQYF.

This clone was observed a single time. This chain links TRBV27 with TRBJ2-1, with D hard to call. The germline gives CDR1 MNHEY, CDR2 SMNVEV (reference sequence). This CDR3 has 11 amino acids. The germline V and J ends were trimmed by 4 bases and 12 bases, with 10 bases remaining between them. CDR3 in DNA: TGTGCCAGCAGTTATAGGGAACGGCAGTTCTTC. Its translation: CASSYRERQFF.

J is TRBJ2-5 and V is TRBV9; no clear D. The CDR3 is 14 residues long. V lost 4 bases and J lost 1, with 11 bases in between. Germline lookup yields CDR1 SGDLS and CDR2 YYNGEE. CDR3 DNA sequence: TGTGCCAGCAGCCCGCACTTAGGCCAAGAGACCCAGTACTTC. Translation: CASSPHLGQETQYF.

The genes are TRBV21-1 and TRBJ2-4; TRBD2 is the table's D call, not checked against the DNA. TRBV21-1 is a pseudogene. The CDR3 is 19 amino acids. DNA of the CDR3: TGTGCCAGCAGCCCACCGGGACTAGCGGTGAAGAGAGCCAAAAACATTCAGTACTTC. Its protein product is CASSPPGLAVKRAKNIQYF.

This rearrangement joins TRBV5-4 to TRBJ1-1; no firm D call. Germline V gene data show CDR1 as SGHNT and CDR2 as YYREEE (reference sequence). Trimming removed 0 bases from V and 5 bases from J, with 17 bases in between. This CDR3 region has 16 residues. This CDR3 reads CASSLGGMITRTEAFF. The CDR3 DNA reads TGTGCCAGCAGCTTGGGAGGGATGATAACACGGACTGAAGCTTTCTTT.

In this sample, this clone turned up once. This chain links TRBV7-2 with TRBJ2-2; D unclear. V lost 2 bases to trimming and J lost 5 bases, with 12 bases between them. CDR3 length: 15 residues. Per the germline V gene, CDR1 is SGHTA and CDR2 is FQGNSA. The CDR3 region has the DNA TGTGCCAGCAGCTTATCGGGTTTGCGGACCGGGGAGCTGTTTTTT. Translating gives CASSLSGLRTGELFF.

In its sample, this clone was seen once. The chain is built from TRBV5-1 and TRBJ1-4; TRBD1 matches 9 bases. The germline gives CDR1 SGHRS, CDR2 YFSETQ. This CDR3 spans 14 amino acids. The junction had 1 base not matched to a gene; V was cut back by 0 bases and J by 7 bases. CDR3 in DNA: TGCGCCAGCAGCTTGGGACAGGGGGTTGAAAAACTGTTTTTT. Its translation is CASSLGQGVEKLFF.